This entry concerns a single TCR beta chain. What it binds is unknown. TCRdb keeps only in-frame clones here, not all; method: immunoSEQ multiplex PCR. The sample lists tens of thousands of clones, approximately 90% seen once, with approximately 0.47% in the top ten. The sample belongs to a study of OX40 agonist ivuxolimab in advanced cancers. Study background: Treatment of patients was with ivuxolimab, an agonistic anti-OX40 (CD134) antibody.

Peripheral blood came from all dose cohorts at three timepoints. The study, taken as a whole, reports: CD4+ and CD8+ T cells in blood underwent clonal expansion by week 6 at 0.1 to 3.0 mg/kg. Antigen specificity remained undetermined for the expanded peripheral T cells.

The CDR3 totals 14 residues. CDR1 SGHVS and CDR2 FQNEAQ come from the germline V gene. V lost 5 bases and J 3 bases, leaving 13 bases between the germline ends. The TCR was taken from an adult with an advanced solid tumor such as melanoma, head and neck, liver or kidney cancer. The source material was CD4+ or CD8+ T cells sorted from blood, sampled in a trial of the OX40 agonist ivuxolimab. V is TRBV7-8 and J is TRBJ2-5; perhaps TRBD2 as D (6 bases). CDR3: CASSLSEGKETQYF. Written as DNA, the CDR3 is TGTGCCAGCAGCCTATCGGAGGGGAAAGAGACCCAGTACTTC.